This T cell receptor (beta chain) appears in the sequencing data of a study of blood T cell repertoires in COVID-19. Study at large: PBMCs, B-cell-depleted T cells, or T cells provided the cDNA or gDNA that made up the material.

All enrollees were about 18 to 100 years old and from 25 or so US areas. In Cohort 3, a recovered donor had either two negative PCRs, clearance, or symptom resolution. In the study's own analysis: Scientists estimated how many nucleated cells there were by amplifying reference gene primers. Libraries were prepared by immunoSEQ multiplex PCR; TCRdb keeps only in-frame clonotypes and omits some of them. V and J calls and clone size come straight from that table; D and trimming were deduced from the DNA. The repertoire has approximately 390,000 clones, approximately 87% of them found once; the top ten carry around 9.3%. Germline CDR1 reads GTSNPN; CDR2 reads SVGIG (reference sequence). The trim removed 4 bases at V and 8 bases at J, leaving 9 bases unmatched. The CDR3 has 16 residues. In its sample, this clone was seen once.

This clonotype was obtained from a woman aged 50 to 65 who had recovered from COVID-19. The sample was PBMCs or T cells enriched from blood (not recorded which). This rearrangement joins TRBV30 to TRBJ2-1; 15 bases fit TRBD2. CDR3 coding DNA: TGTGCCTGGACCTTCGGACTAGCGGGGGGGCCGGATGAGCAGTTCTTC. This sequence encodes CAWTFGLAGGPDEQFF.